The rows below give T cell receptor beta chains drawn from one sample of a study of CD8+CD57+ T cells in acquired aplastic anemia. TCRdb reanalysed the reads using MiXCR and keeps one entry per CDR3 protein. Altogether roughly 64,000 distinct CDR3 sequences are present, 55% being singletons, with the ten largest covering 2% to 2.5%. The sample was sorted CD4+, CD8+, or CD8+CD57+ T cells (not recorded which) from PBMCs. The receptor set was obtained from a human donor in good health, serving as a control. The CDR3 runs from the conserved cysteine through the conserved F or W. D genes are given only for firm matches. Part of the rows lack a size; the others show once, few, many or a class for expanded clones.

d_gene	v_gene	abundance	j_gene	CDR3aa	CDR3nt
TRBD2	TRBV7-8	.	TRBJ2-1	CASSTGTSNEQFF	TGTGCCAGCAGCACCGGGACTAGCAATGAGCAGTTCTTC
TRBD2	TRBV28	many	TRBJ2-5	CASSPGTSGRQTQYF	TGTGCCAGCAGTCCGGGGACTAGCGGGAGGCAGACCCAGTACTTC
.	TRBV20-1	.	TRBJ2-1	CSAYPLEAQGTYNGEQFF	TGCAGTGCTTACCCCCTCGAAGCCCAGGGCACCTACAATGGGGAGCAGTTCTTC
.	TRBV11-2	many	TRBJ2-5	CASSLTGWETQYF	TGTGCCAGCAGCTTAACGGGCTGGGAGACCCAGTACTTC
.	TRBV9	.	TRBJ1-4	CASSVGLRGRETTNEKLFF	TGTGCCAGCAGCGTAGGTTTGCGGGGCAGGGAAACAACTAATGAAAAACTGTTTTTT
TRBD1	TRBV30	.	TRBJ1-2	CVWRGLDRDDGYTF	TGTGTCTGGAGGGGATTAGACAGGGATGATGGCTACACCTTC
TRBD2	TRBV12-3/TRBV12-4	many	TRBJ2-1	CASSFLAGGYNEQFF	TGTGCCAGCAGTTTTTTAGCGGGAGGCTACAATGAGCAGTTCTTC
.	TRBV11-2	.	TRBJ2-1	CASSLDPQSGEQFF	TGTGCCAGCAGCTTAGATCCTCAATCAGGTGAGCAGTTCTTC
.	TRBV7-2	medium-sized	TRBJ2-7	CASSLLAFSSYEQYF	TGTGCCAGCAGCTTATTAGCGTTTAGCTCCTACGAGCAGTACTTC
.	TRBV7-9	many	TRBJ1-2	CASSPRRNYYGYTF	TGTGCCAGCAGCCCCAGAAGGAATTACTATGGCTACACCTTC
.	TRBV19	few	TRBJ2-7	CASSFGTGVENEQYF	TGTGCCAGTAGTTTCGGCACCGGGGTGGAAAACGAGCAGTACTTC
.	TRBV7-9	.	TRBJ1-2	CSSSLGQGSNYGYTF	TGTTCCAGCAGCTTAGGCCAGGGATCTAACTATGGCTACACCTTC
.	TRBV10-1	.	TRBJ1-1	CASSESTVVDTEAFF	TGCGCCAGCAGTGAGTCGACCGTAGTTGACACTGAAGCTTTCTTT
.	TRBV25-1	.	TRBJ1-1	CASSATFGGASEAFF	TGTGCCAGCAGTGCAACATTTGGGGGCGCGTCTGAAGCTTTCTTT
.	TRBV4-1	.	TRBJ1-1	CASSQAQGDTEAFF	TGCGCCAGCAGCCAAGCTCAGGGAGACACTGAAGCTTTCTTT
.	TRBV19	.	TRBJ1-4	CASSVYRDANEKLFF	TGTGCCAGTAGCGTCTACCGGGACGCGAACGAAAAACTGTTTTTT
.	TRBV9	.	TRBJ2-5	CASSVGPRETQYF	TGTGCCAGCAGCGTAGGGCCAAGGGAGACCCAGTACTTC
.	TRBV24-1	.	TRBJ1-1	CATSEAGTRSF	TGTGCCACCAGTGAGGCCGGGACTCGTTCCTTT
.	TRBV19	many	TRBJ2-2	CASSMQGNTGELFF	TGTGCCAGTAGTATGCAGGGTAACACCGGGGAGCTGTTTTTT
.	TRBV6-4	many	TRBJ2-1	CASSEFRRGSNEQFF	TGTGCCAGCAGTGAGTTTCGAAGAGGGAGCAATGAGCAGTTCTTC
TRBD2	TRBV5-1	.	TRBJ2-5	CASRMLAGTGETQYF	TGCGCCAGCAGGATGCTAGCGGGGACGGGAGAGACCCAGTACTTC
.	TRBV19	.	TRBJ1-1	CASRYWGDTEAFF	TGTGCCAGTAGATATTGGGGGGACACTGAAGCTTTCTTT
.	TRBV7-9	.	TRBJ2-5	CASSHKTGKETQYF	TGTGCCAGCAGCCACAAAACAGGGAAAGAGACCCAGTACTTC
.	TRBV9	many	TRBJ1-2	CASSAQGTANYGYTF	TGTGCCAGCTCAGCACAGGGAACAGCTAACTATGGCTACACCTTC
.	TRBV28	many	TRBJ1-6	CASSSGGNSPLHF	TGTGCCAGCAGTAGCGGGGGCAATTCACCCCTCCACTTT
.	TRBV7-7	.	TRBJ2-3	CASSPGPTDTQYF	TGTGCCAGCAGCCCGGGGCCCACAGATACGCAGTATTTT
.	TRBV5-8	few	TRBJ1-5	CASSREVGSNQPQHF	TGTGCCAGCAGCCGTGAGGTGGGGAGCAATCAGCCCCAGCATTTT